This T cell receptor beta chain was profiled in a study of cytomegalovirus exposure and HLA in healthy donors. The PCR used 60 Vbeta and 13 Jbeta primers. The method was immunoSEQ multiplex PCR; TCRdb's version includes in-frame clones alone and lacks a portion of them. The sample includes about 190,000 clones, roughly 77% of them seen just once. This clone has just a few counts. The antigen is unknown. General study findings and limits: Sequencing artifact likely explains a cluster of highly shared sequence variants. A few of the chains that were CMV-associated were confirmed in vitro to be specific for CMV antigens.

What was sequenced was PBMCs. This receptor was taken from a woman aged 50 to 65 in good health and CMV-seronegative.

The DNA of the CDR3 is TGCGCCAGCAGCCAAGTAGTGGAGGCTGCAGCTTTCTTT. Its translation: CASSQVVEAAAFF. V and J are TRBV4-1 and TRBJ1-1; D is unresolved. Between the trimmed V and J ends, which lost 1 base and 10 bases, there was a span of 13 bases. CDR1 is MGHRA and CDR2 is YSYEKL in the germline V gene. The CDR3 spans 13 residues.